A selection of T cell receptor beta chains follows, all from one sample in a study of blood T cell repertoires in COVID-19. Profiling relied on immunoSEQ multiplex PCR, and the TCRdb table lists in-frame clones only, not all of them. The sample has approximately 150,000 clones; over 70% are singletons. Sequenced: peripheral blood. The receptor source for this set is a woman aged 55 to 70 with acute or convalescent COVID-19. Each CDR3 is given with its conserved first and last residue. The D gene is left open where the match is weak. Only some rows state a clone size, as once, few, many or a class for expanded clones.

.,TRBV6-6,.,TRBJ2-7,TGTGCCAGCAGTTCCCAAGCGCAGTCCTACGAGCAGTACTTC,CASSSQAQSYEQYF
.,TRBV24-1,.,TRBJ2-1,TGTGCCACCAGTGATCTATTATACAATGAGCAGTTCTTC,CATSDLLYNEQFF
few,TRBV18,.,TRBJ1-5,TGTGCCAGCTCACGGGAGTTAACGGATCAGCCCCAGCATTTT,CASSRELTDQPQHF
.,TRBV28,TRBD1,TRBJ1-5,TGTGCCAGCAGTCGAGTCCCTTTTCAGGGGGCGAAGAGGCAGCCCCAGCATTTT,CASSRVPFQGAKRQPQHF
.,TRBV27,.,TRBJ2-2,TGTGCCAGCAGTTTAACCCTTCTAGCGACAGTCACCGGGGAGCTGTTTTTT,CASSLTLLATVTGELFF
.,TRBV7-3,.,TRBJ1-1,TGTGCCAGCAGTCCTACAGGGACGAACACTGAAGCTTTCTTT,CASSPTGTNTEAFF
once,TRBV27,.,TRBJ1-2,TGTGCCAGCACGGCAGGGCGGGGTGGCTACACCTTC,CASTAGRGGYTF
.,TRBV13,TRBD1,TRBJ2-7,TGTGCCAGCAGCTCAGGGGACAGCTACGAGCAGTACTTC,CASSSGDSYEQYF
.,TRBV7-9,.,TRBJ2-7,TGTGCCAGCAGCTCCACGGGAAACGAGCAGTACTTC,CASSSTGNEQYF
.,TRBV4-1,TRBD2,TRBJ2-3,TGCGCCAGCAGCCAACCTAGCGGGAGTTTACTCCACACAGATACGCAGTATTTT,CASSQPSGSLLHTDTQYF
.,TRBV27,TRBD2,TRBJ2-7,TGTGCCAGCAGTTTTTGGACCAGCGGGAGTTACGAGCAGTACTTC,CASSFWTSGSYEQYF
.,TRBV27,TRBD1,TRBJ1-1,TGTGCCAGCAGAAGGTCAGGGGGCTACACTGAAGCTTTCTTT,CASRRSGGYTEAFF
.,TRBV27,.,TRBJ1-2,TGTGCCAGCAGCTTGGACCCGGGGGGAAACTATGGCTACACCTTC,CASSLDPGGNYGYTF
.,TRBV10-3,.,TRBJ1-6,TGTGCCATCAGCCCCGAGGAGATTAATTCACCCCTCCACTTT,CAISPEEINSPLHF
.,TRBV30,.,TRBJ1-2,TGTGCCTGGATCCCAGGGAACTATGGCTACACCTTC,CAWIPGNYGYTF
.,TRBV29-1,TRBD1,TRBJ2-2,TGCAGCTTCATACAGGGGGAAACCGGGGAGCTGTTTTTT,CSFIQGETGELFF
.,TRBV19,.,TRBJ1-1,TGTGCCAGTAGTTGGACAGCAAGGAACACTGAAGCTTTCTTT,CASSWTARNTEAFF
.,TRBV3-1/TRBV3-2,.,TRBJ1-5,TGTGCCAGCAGCCAAGGCAGGGGTAACAATCAGCCCCAGCATTTT,CASSQGRGNNQPQHF
.,TRBV15,.,TRBJ2-5,TGTGCCACCAGCAGAGATTTCAGTCGTGTGGAGACCCAGTACTTC,CATSRDFSRVETQYF
.,TRBV21-1,.,TRBJ2-7,TGTGCCAGCAGCCGAGGACTAGCGGGAGGGCCTAGGGACGAGCAGTACTTC,CASSRGLAGGPRDEQYF
.,TRBV2,.,TRBJ2-7,TGTGCCAGCAGTGAAGTCCTAGCCAACGAGCAGTACTTC,CASSEVLANEQYF
.,TRBV13,TRBD2,TRBJ2-7,TGTGCCAGCTCAAGCGGGAGGGGGAACTACGAGCAGTACTTC,CASSSGRGNYEQYF
.,TRBV5-1,TRBD2,TRBJ2-1,TGCGCCAGCAGCTTGGGTGGGGGACTAGCGGGAAATGAGCAGTTCTTC,CASSLGGGLAGNEQFF
.,TRBV6-6,.,TRBJ2-1,TGTGCCAGCAGTTACCAGCGGGTAAGGAATGAGCAGTTCTTC,CASSYQRVRNEQFF